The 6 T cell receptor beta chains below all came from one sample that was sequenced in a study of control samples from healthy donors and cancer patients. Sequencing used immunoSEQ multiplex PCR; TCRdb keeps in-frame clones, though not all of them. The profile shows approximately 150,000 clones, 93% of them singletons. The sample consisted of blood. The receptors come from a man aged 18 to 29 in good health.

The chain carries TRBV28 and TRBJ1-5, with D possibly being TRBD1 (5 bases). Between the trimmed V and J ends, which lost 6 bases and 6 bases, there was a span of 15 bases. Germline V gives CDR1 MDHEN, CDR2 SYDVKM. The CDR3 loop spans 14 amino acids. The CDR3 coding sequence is TGTGCCAGCAGCCTCTCGCAGGGTACTCAGCCCCAGCATTTT. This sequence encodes CASSLSQGTQPQHF.

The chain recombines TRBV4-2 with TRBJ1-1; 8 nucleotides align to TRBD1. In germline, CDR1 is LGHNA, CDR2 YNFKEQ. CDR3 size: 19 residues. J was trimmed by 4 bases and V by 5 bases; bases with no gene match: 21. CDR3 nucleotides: TGTGCCAGCAGCGAACGAACGCTGCAGGACAGGGTAAGGGGCACTGAAGCTTTCTTT. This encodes CASSERTLQDRVRGTEAFF.

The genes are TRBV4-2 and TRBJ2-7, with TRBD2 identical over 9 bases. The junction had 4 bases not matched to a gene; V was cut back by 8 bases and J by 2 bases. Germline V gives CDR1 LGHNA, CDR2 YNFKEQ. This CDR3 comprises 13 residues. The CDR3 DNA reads TGTGCCAGCGGAAGCGGGAGGACCTACGAGCAGTACTTC. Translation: CASGSGRTYEQYF.

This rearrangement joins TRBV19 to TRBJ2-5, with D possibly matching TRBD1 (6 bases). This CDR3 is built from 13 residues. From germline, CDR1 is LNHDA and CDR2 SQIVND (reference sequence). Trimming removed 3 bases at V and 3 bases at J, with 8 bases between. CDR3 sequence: CASSINREETQYF. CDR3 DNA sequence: TGTGCCAGTAGTATTAACAGGGAAGAGACCCAGTACTTC. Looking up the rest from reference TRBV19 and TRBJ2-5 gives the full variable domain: DGGITQSPKYLFRKEGQNVTLSCEQNLNHDAMYWYRQDPGQGLRLIYYSQIVNDFQKGDIAEGYSVSREKKESFPLTVTSAQKNPTAFYLCASSINREETQYFGPGTRLLVL.

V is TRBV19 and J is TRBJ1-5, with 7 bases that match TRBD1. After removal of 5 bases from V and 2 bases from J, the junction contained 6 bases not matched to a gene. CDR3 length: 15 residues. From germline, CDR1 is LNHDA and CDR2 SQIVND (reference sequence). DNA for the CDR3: TGTGCCAGTAGTCTAGGGGGCGGTGGCAATCAGCCCCAGCATTTT. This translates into CASSLGGGGNQPQHF.

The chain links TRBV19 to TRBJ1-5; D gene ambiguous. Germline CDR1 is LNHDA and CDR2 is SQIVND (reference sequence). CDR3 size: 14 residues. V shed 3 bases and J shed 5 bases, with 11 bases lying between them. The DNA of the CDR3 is TGTGCCAGTAGTATCTGGCAGATCGATCAGCCCCAGCATTTT. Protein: CASSIWQIDQPQHF.